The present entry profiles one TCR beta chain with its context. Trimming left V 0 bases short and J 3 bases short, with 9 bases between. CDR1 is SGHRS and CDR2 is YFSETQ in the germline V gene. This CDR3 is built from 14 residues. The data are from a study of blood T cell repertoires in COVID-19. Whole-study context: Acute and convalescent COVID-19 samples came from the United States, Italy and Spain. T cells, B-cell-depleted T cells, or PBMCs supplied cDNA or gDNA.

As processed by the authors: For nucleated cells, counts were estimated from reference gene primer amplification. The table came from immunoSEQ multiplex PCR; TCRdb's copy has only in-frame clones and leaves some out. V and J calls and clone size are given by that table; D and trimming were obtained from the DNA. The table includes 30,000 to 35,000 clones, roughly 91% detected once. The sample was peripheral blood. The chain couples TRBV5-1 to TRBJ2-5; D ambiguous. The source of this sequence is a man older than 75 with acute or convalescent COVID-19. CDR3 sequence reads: CASSLELTKETQYF. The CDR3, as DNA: TGCGCCAGCAGCTTGGAGCTAACTAAAGAGACCCAGTACTTC.